What follows describes a single TCR beta chain. Study processing details: Estimation of nucleated cell counts relied on the amplification of reference gene primers. Measured with immunoSEQ multiplex PCR; TCRdb has only the in-frame clones, and not every one. V and J calls and clone size follow that table, whereas D and trimming were derived from the DNA. The sample includes over 90,000 clones, approximately 84% seen only once; the top ten take just under 10%. The germline V and J ends were trimmed by 5 bases and 9 bases, with 16 bases remaining between them. The CDR3 sequence is 13 residues long. This entry is derived from a study of blood T cell repertoires in COVID-19. Study overall: Some COVID-19 samples were acute and others convalescent; all came from the United States, Italy and Spain. PBMCs, B-cell-depleted T cells, or T cells provided the cDNA or gDNA that made up the material.

The specimen was peripheral blood. The sequence came from a man aged 35-49 years with active or convalescent COVID-19. The chain joins TRBV12-3 or TRBV12-4 to TRBJ2-5; weak D call: TRBD1 (6 bases). The CDR3 loop reads CASSIRGPGAQYF. CDR3 DNA sequence: TGTGCCAGCAGTATACGGGGCCCAGGGGCCCAGTACTTC.